The present T cell receptor (beta chain) was sequenced within a study of T cell responses to AZD1222 COVID-19 vaccine. Study-wide background: Second-dose timings of about 4 or about 12 weeks were pooled.

The repertoire was sequenced with immunoSEQ multiplex PCR; TCRdb's copy has only in-frame clones and lacks some. This table holds about 97,000 clones, around nine tenths found once. Germline values: CDR1 MNHEY, CDR2 SVGEGT. This CDR3 contains 15 residues. Germline trimming cut 5 bases from V and 3 bases from J; bases unmatched to any gene: 6. The chain recombines TRBV6-2 or TRBV6-3 with TRBJ1-4; 7 bases align to TRBD1. This clonotype originated in an adult in good health. Here the sequenced sample was peripheral blood, taken on day 0 of AZD1222 vaccination. The CDR3 loop reads CASSLPGTANEKLFF. The CDR3, as DNA: TGTGCCAGCAGTCTACCCGGGACAGCTAATGAAAAACTGTTTTTT.